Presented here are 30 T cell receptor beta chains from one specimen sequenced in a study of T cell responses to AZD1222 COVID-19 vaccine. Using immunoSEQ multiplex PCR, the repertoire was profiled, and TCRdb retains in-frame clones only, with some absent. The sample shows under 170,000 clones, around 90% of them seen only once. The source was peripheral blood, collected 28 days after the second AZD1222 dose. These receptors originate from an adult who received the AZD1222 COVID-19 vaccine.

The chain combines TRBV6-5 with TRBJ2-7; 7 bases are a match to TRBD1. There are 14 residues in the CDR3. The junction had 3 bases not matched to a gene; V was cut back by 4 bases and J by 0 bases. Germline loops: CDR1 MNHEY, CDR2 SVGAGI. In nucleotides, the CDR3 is TGTGCCAGCAGTTCCCGGGACAGCTCCTACGAGCAGTACTTC. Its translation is CASSSRDSSYEQYF.

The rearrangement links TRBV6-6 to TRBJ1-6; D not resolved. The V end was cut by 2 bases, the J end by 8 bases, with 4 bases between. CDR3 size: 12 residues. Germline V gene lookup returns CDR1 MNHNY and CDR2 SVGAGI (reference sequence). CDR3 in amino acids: CASSYGDSPLHF. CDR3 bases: TGTGCCAGCAGTTACGGTGATTCACCCCTCCACTTT.

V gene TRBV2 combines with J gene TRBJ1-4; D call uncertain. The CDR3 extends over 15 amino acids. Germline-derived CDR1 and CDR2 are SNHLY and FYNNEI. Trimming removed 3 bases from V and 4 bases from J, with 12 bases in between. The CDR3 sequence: CASSDSRGGNEKLFF. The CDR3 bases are TGTGCCAGCAGTGACTCCCGGGGAGGTAATGAAAAACTGTTTTTT.

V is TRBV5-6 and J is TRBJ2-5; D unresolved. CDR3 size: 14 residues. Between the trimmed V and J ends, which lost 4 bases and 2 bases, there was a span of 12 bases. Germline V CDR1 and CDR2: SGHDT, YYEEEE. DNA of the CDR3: TGTGCCAGCAGCCCCGCGGTTCGGCAAGAGACCCAGTACTTC. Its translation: CASSPAVRQETQYF.

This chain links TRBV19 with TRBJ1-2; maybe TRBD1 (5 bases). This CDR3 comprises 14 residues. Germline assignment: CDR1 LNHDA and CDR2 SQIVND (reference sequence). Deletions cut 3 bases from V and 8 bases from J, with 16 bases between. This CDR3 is CASSIGGAPLGYTF. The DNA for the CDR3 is TGTGCCAGTAGTATTGGTGGGGCTCCCCTGGGCTACACCTTC.

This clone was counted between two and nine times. In DNA form, the CDR3 reads TGTGCCAGCAGCTCCGGGGAGGCCTCCTACGAGCAGTACTTC. It is translated as CASSSGEASYEQYF. The V and J genes are TRBV7-9 and TRBJ2-7, with D possibly matching TRBD2 (6 bases). V lost 4 bases and J 0 bases, leaving 10 bases between the germline ends. CDR3 size: 14 residues. The germline V gene encodes CDR1 SEHNR and CDR2 FQNEAQ (reference sequence).

The DNA for the CDR3 is TGCGCCAGCAGCTCTGAGGTTACTAGCGGGAGTCGGACCCAGTACTTC. This codes for CASSSEVTSGSRTQYF. The chain combines TRBV5-1 with TRBJ2-5; the match to TRBD2 covers 11 bases. V dropped 3 bases and J dropped 7; count of bases not matched to a gene: 11. The CDR3 extends over 16 amino acids. From germline, CDR1 is SGHRS and CDR2 YFSETQ. The full variable domain, with the rest looked up from reference TRBV5-1 and TRBJ2-5, is KAGVTQTPRYLIKTRGQQVTLSCSPISGHRSVSWYQQTPGQGLQFLFEYFSETQRNKGNFPGRFSGRQFSNSRSEMNVSTLELGDSALYLCASSSEVTSGSRTQYFGPGTRLLVL.

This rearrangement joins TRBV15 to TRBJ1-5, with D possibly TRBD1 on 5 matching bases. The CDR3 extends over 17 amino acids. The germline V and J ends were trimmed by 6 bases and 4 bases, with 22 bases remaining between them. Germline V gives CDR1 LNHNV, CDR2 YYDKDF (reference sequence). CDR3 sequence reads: CATSRGVYEVGNQPQHF. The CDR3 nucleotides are TGTGCCACCAGTCGGGGGGTGTATGAGGTAGGAAATCAGCCCCAGCATTTT.

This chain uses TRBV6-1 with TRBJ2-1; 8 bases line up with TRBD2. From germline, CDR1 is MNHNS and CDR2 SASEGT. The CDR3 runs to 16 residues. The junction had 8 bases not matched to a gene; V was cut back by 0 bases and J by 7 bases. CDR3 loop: CASSEAGSGRGNEQFF. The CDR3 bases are TGTGCCAGCAGTGAAGCGGGGAGCGGGAGAGGGAATGAGCAGTTCTTC.

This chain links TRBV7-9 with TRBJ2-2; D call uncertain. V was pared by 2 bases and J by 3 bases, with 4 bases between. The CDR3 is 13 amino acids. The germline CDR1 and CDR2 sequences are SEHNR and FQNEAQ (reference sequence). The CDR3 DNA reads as TGTGCCAGCAGCTTAACGTACACCGGGGAGCTGTTTTTT. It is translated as CASSLTYTGELFF.

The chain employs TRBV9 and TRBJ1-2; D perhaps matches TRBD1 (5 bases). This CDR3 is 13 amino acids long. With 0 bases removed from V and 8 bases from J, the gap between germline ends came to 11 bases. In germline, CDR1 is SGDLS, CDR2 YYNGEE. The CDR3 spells CASSVGGTIGYTF. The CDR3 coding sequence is TGTGCCAGCAGCGTAGGGGGCACAATAGGCTACACCTTC.

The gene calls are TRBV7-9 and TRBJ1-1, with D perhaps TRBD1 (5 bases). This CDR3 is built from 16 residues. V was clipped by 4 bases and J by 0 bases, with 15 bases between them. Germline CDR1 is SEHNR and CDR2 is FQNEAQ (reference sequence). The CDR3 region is CASSSRGTVMNTEAFF. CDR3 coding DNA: TGTGCCAGCAGCTCTCGGGGGACGGTCATGAACACTGAAGCTTTCTTT.

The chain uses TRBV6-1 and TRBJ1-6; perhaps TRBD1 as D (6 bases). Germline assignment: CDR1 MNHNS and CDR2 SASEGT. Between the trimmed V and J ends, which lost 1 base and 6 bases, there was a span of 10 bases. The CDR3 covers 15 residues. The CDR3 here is CASSEGQAFNSPLHF. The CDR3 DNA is TGTGCCAGCAGTGAAGGACAGGCCTTTAATTCACCCCTCCACTTT.

The DNA of the CDR3 is TGCGCCAGCAGCCTTGGACTGAACTATGGCTACACCTTC. Protein product: CASSLGLNYGYTF. The V gene is TRBV5-1, the J gene TRBJ1-2; no firm D call. CDR1 is SGHRS and CDR2 is YFSETQ in the germline V gene. Trimming stripped 4 bases from V and 2 bases from J, with 9 bases between. This CDR3 has 13 amino acids.

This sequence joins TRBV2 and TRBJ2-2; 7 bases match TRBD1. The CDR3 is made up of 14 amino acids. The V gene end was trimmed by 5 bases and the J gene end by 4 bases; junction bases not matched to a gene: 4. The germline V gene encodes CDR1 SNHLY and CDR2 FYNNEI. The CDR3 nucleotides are TGTGCCAGCAGTCGACAGGGCCGCACCGGGGAGCTGTTTTTT. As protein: CASSRQGRTGELFF.

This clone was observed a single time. The chain's CDR3 is CASSPSAGGPTDTQYF. CDR3 nucleotides: TGTGCCAGCAGCCCCTCGGCGGGAGGGCCTACAGATACGCAGTATTTT. The chain employs TRBV5-6 and TRBJ2-3, with 9 bases lining up with TRBD2. The J segment lost 3 bases and the V segment lost 4 bases, leaving 9 bases of the junction unmatched. The CDR3 consists of 16 residues. Germline CDR1 reads SGHDT; CDR2 reads YYEEEE.

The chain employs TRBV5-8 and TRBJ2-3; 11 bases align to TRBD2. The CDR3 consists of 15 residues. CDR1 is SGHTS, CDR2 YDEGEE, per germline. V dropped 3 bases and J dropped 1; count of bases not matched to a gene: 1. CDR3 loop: CASSWTSGRTDTQYF. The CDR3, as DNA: TGTGCCAGCAGCTGGACTAGCGGGCGCACAGATACGCAGTATTTT.

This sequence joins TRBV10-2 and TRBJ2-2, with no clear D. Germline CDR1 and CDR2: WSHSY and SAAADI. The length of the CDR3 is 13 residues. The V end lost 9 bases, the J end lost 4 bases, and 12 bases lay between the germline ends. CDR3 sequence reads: CASCSYGTGELFF. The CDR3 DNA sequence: TGCGCCAGTTGTTCTTACGGCACCGGGGAGCTGTTTTTT.

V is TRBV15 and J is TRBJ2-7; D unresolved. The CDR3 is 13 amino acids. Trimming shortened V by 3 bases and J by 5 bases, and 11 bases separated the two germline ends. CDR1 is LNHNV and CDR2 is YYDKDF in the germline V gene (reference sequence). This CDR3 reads CATSRVSPDEQYF. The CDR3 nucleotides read TGTGCCACCAGCAGGGTCTCCCCGGACGAGCAGTACTTC. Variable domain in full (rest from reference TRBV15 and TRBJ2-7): DAMVIQNPRYQVTQFGKPVTLSCSQTLNHNVMYWYQQKSSQAPKLLFHYYDKDFNNEADTPDNFQSRRPNTSFCFLDIRSPGLGDTAMYLCATSRVSPDEQYFGPGTRLTVT.

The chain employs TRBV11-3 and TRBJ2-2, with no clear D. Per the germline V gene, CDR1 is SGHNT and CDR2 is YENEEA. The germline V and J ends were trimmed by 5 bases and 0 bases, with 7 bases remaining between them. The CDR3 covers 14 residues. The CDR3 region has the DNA TGTGCCAGCAGCCTTAATTCGAACACCGGGGAGCTGTTTTTT. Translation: CASSLNSNTGELFF.

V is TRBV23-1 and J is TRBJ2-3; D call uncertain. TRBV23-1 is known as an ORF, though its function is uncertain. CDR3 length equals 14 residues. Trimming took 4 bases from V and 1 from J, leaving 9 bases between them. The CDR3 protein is CASSRPPRTDTQYF. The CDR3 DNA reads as TGCGCCAGCAGTCGTCCGCCCCGCACAGATACGCAGTATTTT.

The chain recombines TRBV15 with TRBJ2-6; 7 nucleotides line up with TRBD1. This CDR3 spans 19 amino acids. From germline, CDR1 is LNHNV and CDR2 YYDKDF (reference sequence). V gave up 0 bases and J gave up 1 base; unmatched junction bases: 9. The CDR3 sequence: CATSRDRRGGGSGANVLTF. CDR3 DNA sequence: TGTGCCACCAGCAGAGATCGAAGAGGGGGCGGATCTGGGGCCAACGTCCTGACTTTC.

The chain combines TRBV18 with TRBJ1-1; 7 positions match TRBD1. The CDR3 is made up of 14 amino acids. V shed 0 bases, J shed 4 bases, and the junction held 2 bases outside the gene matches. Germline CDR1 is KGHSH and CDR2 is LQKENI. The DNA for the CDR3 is TGTGCCAGCTCACCACCGCCAGGGGGCACTGAAGCTTTCTTT. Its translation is CASSPPPGGTEAFF.

The DNA of the CDR3 is TGTGCCAGCAGCCCCCCGGCGAGTAGCGGGAGGGCCTACGAGCAGTACTTC. Amino acids: CASSPPASSGRAYEQYF. This chain uses TRBV6-2 or TRBV6-3 with TRBJ2-7; TRBD2 aligns across 11 bases. The trim removed 6 bases at V and 2 bases at J, leaving 12 bases unmatched. The CDR3 totals 17 residues. The germline V gene encodes CDR1 MNHEY and CDR2 SVGEGT.

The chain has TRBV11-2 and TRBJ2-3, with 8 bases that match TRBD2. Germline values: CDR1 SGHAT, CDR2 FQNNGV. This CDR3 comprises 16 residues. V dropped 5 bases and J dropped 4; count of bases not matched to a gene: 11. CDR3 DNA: TGTGCCAGCAGCCCTATAACCGGGAGGGGCCCAGATACGCAGTATTTT. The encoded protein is CASSPITGRGPDTQYF.

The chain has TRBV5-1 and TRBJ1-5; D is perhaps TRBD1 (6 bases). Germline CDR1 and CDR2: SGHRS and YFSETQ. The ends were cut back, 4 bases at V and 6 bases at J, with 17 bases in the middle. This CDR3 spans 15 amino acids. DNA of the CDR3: TGCGCCAGCAGCCCGGACAGTCTTCGAGGTCAGCCCCAGCATTTT. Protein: CASSPDSLRGQPQHF.

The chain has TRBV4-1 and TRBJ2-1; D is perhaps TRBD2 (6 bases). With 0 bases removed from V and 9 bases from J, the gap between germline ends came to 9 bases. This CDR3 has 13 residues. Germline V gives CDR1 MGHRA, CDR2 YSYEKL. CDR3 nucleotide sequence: TGCGCCAGCAGCCAAGATCTGGGGGGTGAGCAGTTCTTC. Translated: CASSQDLGGEQFF.

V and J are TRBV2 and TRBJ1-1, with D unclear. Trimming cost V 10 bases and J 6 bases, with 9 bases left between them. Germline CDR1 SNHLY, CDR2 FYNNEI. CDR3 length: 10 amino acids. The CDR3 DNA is TGTGCCACACAAACTTCTGAAGCTTTCTTT. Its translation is CATQTSEAFF.

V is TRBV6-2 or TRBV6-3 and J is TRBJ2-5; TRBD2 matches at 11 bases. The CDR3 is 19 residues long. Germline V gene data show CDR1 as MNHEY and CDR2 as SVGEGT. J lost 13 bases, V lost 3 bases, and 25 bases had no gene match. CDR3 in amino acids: CASSYSSGRTRGGFGKTYF. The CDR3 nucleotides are TGTGCCAGCAGTTATTCTAGCGGGAGGACCAGAGGGGGGTTCGGTAAGACGTACTTC.

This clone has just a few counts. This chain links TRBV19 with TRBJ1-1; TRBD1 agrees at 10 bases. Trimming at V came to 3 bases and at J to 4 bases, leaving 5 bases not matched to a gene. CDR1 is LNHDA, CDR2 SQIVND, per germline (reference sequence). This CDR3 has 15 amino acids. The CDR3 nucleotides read TGTGCCAGTAGTATGACAGGGGGCGCCGGCACTGAAGCTTTCTTT. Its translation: CASSMTGGAGTEAFF.